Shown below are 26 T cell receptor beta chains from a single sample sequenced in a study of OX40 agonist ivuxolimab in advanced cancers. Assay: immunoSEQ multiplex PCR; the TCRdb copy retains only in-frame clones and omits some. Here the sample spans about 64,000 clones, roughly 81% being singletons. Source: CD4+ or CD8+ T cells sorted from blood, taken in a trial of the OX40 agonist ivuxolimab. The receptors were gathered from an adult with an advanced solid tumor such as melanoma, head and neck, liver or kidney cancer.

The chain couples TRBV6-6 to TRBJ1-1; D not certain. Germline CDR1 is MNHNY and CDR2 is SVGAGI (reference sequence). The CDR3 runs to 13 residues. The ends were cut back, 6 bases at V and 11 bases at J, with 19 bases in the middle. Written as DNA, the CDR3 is TGTGCCAGCAGAATCCGGGAGGCTCTCGGGGCTTTCTTT. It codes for CASRIREALGAFF.

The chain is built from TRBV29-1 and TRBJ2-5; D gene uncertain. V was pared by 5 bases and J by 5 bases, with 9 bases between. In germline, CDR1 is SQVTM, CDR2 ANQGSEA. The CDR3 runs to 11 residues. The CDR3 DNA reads TGCAGCGTTCGGTTTTTGGAGACCCAGTACTTC. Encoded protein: CSVRFLETQYF.

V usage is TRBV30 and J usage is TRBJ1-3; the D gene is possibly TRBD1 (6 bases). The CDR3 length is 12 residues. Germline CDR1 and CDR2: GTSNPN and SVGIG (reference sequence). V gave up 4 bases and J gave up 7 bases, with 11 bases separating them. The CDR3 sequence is CAWKGQGNTIYF. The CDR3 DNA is TGTGCCTGGAAAGGGCAGGGGAACACCATATATTTT.

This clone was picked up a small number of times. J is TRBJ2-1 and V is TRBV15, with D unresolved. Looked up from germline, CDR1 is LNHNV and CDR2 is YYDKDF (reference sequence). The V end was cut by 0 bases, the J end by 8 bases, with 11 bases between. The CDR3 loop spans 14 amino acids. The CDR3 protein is CATSRDKELHEQFF. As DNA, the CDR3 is TGTGCCACCAGCAGAGATAAGGAACTGCATGAGCAGTTCTTC.

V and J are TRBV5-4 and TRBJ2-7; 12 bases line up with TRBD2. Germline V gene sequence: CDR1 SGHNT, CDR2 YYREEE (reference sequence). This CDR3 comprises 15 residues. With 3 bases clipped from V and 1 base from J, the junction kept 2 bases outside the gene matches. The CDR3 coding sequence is TGTGCCAGCAGCTGGGGACTAGCGGGTTCCTACGAGCAGTACTTC. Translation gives CASSWGLAGSYEQYF.

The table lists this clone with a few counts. The CDR3 spells CASNLRDGSYNEQFF. DNA of the CDR3: TGTGCCAGCAACCTCCGGGACGGGTCCTACAATGAGCAGTTCTTC. The rearrangement joins TRBV11-2 to TRBJ2-1, with D possibly called TRBD1 or TRBD2 (5 bases each). V dropped 7 bases and J dropped 1 base, with 14 bases sitting between them. This CDR3 comprises 15 residues. The germline CDR1 and CDR2 sequences are SGHAT and FQNNGV.

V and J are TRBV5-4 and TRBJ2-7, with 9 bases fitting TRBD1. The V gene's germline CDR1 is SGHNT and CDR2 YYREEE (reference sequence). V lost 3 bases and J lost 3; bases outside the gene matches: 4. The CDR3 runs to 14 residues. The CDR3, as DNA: TGTGCCAGCAGCTCGACAGGGGGGGTCTACGAGCAGTACTTC. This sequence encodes CASSSTGGVYEQYF.

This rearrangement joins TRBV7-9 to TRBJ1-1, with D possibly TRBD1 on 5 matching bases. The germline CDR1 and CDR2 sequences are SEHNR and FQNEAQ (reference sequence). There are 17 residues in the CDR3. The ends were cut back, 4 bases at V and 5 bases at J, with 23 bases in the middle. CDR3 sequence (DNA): TGTGCCAGCAGCTCCATTCCCAGTCGGGGGGGTATTACTGAAGCTTTCTTT. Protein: CASSSIPSRGGITEAFF.

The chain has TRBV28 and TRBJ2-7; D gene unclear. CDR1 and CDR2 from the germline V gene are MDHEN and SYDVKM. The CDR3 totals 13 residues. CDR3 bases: TGTGCAGTCAGGAAGCAGAGCTCCTACGAGCAGTACTTC. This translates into CAVRKQSSYEQYF.

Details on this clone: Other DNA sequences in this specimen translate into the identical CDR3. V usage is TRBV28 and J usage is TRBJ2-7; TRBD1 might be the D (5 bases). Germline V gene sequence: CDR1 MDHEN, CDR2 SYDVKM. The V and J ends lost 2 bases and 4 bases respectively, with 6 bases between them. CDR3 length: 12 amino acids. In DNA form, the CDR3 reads TGTGCCAGCAGTTTACAGGGTTACGAGCAGTACTTC. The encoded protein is CASSLQGYEQYF.

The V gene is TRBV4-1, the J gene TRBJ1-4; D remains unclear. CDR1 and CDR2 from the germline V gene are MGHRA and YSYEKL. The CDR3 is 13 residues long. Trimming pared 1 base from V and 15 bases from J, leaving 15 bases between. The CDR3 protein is CASSQVRSLRLFF. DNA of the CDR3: TGCGCCAGCAGCCAAGTTCGGTCTCTAAGATTGTTTTTT.

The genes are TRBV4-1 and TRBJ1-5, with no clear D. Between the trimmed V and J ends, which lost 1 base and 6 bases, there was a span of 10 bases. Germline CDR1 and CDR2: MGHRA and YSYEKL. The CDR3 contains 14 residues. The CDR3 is CASSQGMGIQPQHF. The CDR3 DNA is TGCGCCAGCAGCCAAGGGATGGGAATTCAGCCCCAGCATTTT.

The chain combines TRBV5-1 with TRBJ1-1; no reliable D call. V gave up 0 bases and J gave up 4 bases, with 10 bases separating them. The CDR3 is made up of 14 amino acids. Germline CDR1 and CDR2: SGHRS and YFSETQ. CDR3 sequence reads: CASSLDTTGTEAFF. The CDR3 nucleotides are TGCGCCAGCAGCTTGGACACAACGGGCACTGAAGCTTTCTTT.

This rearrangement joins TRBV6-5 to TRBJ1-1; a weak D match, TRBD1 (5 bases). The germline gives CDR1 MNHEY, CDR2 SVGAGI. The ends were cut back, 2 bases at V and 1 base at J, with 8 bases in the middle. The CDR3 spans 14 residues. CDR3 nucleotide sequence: TGTGCCAGCAGTTACAGGGGTAAGAACACTGAAGCTTTCTTT. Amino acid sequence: CASSYRGKNTEAFF.

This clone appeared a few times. The CDR3 spells CASSLEYALAGANEQFF. In DNA form, the CDR3 reads TGTGCCAGCAGCTTAGAGTACGCACTAGCGGGAGCAAATGAGCAGTTCTTC. The chain uses TRBV7-9 and TRBJ2-1; 11 nucleotides line up with TRBD2. The CDR3 covers 17 residues. The V and J ends lost 1 base and 7 bases, in that order; junction bases with no gene match: 9. CDR1 is SEHNR, CDR2 FQNEAQ, per germline (reference sequence).

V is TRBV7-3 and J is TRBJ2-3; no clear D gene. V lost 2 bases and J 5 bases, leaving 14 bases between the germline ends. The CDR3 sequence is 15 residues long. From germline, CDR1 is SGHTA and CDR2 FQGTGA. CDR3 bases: TGTGCCAGCAGCTTAGGTGGCGAGACAATAGATACGCAGTATTTT. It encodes CASSLGGETIDTQYF.

The CDR3 DNA follows: TGTGCCATCAGTGTTTCAGAAGACACCGGGGAGCTGTTTTTT. Translating gives CAISVSEDTGELFF. The genes are TRBV10-3 and TRBJ2-2, with D unresolved. V lost 4 bases to trimming and J lost 3 bases, with 9 bases between them. From germline, CDR1 is ENHRY and CDR2 SYGVKD. There are 14 residues in the CDR3.

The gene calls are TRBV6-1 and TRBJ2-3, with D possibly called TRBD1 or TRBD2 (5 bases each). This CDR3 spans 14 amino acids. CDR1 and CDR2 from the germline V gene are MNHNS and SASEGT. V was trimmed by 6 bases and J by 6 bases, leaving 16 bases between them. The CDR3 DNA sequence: TGTGCCAGCAGATGGGACCCACAGAGGGATACGCAGTATTTT. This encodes CASRWDPQRDTQYF.

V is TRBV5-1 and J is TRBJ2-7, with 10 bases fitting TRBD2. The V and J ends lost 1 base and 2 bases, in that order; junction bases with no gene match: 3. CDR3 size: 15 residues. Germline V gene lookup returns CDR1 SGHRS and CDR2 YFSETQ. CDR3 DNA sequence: TGCGCCAGCAGCTTGTTAGGACTAGCGGCCTACGAGCAGTACTTC. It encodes CASSLLGLAAYEQYF.

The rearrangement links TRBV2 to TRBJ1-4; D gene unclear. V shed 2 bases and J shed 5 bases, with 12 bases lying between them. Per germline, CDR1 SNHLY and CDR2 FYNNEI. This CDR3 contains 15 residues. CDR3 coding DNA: TGTGCCAGCAGTGAACTGGCGGCCCGAAATGAAAAACTGTTTTTT. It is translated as CASSELAARNEKLFF.

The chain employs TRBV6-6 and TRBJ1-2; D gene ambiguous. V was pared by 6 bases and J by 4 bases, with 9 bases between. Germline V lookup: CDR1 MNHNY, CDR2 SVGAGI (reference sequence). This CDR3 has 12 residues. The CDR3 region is CASSDGFYGYTF. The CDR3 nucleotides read TGTGCCAGCAGCGACGGATTCTATGGCTACACCTTC.

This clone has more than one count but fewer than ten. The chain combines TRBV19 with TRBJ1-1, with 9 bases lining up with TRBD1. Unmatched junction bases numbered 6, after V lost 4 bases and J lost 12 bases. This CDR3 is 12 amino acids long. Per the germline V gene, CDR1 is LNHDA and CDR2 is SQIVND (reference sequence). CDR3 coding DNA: TGTGCCAGTAGTAATACAGGGGGCAAGACTTTCTTT. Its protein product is CASSNTGGKTFF.

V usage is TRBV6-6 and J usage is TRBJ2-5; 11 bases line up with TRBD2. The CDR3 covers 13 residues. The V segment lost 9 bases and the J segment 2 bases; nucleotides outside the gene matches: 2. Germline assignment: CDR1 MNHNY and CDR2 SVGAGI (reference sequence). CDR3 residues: CASSGGVQETQYF. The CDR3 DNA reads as TGTGCCAGTAGCGGGGGGGTTCAAGAGACCCAGTACTTC.

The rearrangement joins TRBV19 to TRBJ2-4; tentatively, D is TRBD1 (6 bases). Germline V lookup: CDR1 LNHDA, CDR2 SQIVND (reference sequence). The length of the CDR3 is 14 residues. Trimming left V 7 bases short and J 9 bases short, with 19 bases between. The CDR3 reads CASTPETGLTIQYF. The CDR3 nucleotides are TGTGCCAGTACCCCAGAGACAGGATTGACCATTCAGTACTTC.

DNA of the CDR3: TGTGCCAGCACTGAAGGGGGACAGGGGGTTTACGAGCAGTACTTC. This sequence encodes CASTEGGQGVYEQYF. The chain recombines TRBV28 with TRBJ2-7; 11 nucleotides match TRBD1. V lost 7 bases, J lost 4 bases, and 9 bases stayed unmatched. Germline V CDR1 and CDR2: MDHEN, SYDVKM. The CDR3 runs to 15 residues.

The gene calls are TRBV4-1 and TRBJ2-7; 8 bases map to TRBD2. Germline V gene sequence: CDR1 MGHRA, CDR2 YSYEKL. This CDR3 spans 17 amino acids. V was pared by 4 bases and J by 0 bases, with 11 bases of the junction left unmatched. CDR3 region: CASSPGGGTFLSYEQYF. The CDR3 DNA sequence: TGCGCCAGCAGCCCCGGGGGGGGCACCTTTCTCTCCTACGAGCAGTACTTC.